Shown below are 22 T cell receptor beta chains from a single sample sequenced in a study of blood T cell repertoires in COVID-19. Sequenced by immunoSEQ multiplex PCR; TCRdb stores in-frame clones only, minus some. This table has approximately 300,000 clones, about nine tenths appearing once. The sequencing input was PBMCs or T cells enriched from blood (not recorded which). These TCRs come from a man aged 60 to 69 who had recovered from COVID-19.

The chain combines TRBV3-1 (or the pseudogene TRBV3-2) with TRBJ2-1, with 8 bases lining up with TRBD1. After removal of 5 bases from V and 4 bases from J, the junction contained 10 bases not matched to a gene. The germline gives CDR1 LGHDT, CDR2 YNNKEL (reference sequence). The CDR3 is 16 amino acids. CDR3 amino acids: CASSTPGGVEYNEQFF. The CDR3 coding sequence is TGTGCCAGCAGCACACCAGGGGGCGTAGAGTACAATGAGCAGTTCTTC.

The CDR3 loop reads CASKDQGAPRLGEQFF. The CDR3 region has the DNA TGTGCCAGCAAGGATCAGGGGGCCCCCCGACTAGGAGAGCAGTTCTTC. The chain links TRBV27 to TRBJ2-1; 8 bases are a match to TRBD1. Germline V gene data show CDR1 as MNHEY and CDR2 as SMNVEV (reference sequence). With 7 bases clipped from V and 10 bases from J, the junction kept 18 bases outside the gene matches. The CDR3 loop spans 16 amino acids.

The chain recombines TRBV24-1 with TRBJ1-5, with 7 bases matching TRBD1. Germline-derived CDR1 and CDR2 are KGHDR and SFDVKD. V shed 4 bases, J shed 5 bases, and the junction held 10 bases outside the gene matches. The CDR3 is 16 residues long. The CDR3 is CATSDRDRVGDQPQHF. The CDR3 DNA is TGTGCCACCAGTGACCGAGACAGGGTAGGGGATCAGCCCCAGCATTTT.

V usage is TRBV4-3 and J usage is TRBJ2-2, with 8 bases that match TRBD2. Germline CDR1 reads LGHNA; CDR2 reads YSLEER. This CDR3 spans 16 amino acids. V lost 1 base to trimming and J lost 7 bases; unmatched junction nucleotides: 8. CDR3: CASSQVTGGPGGELFF. As DNA, the CDR3 is TGCGCCAGCAGCCAAGTCACGGGAGGGCCTGGCGGGGAGCTGTTTTTT.

Note on this clone: Other nucleotide sequences from this sample produce the same CDR3. This rearrangement joins TRBV30 to TRBJ1-5, with D possibly being TRBD1 (6 bases). Trimming removed 0 bases from V and 5 bases from J, with 8 bases in between. Germline V CDR1 and CDR2: GTSNPN, SVGIG (reference sequence). CDR3 size: 13 residues. CDR3 amino acids: CAWSVQGDQPQHF. CDR3 in DNA: TGTGCCTGGAGTGTACAGGGAGATCAGCCCCAGCATTTT.

The rearrangement uses TRBV3-1 (or the pseudogene TRBV3-2) and TRBJ1-6; D is unclear. The V gene lost 5 bases and the J gene lost 4 bases, with 9 bases spanning the gap. CDR1 is LGHDT and CDR2 is YNNKEL in the germline V gene (reference sequence). This CDR3 is 14 amino acids long. The CDR3 DNA sequence: TGTGCCAGCAGCGTTCAGGTTTATAATTCACCCCTCCACTTT. Translated, it gives CASSVQVYNSPLHF.

V and J are TRBV24-1 and TRBJ2-1; 8 nucleotides line up with TRBD1. The J segment lost 9 bases and the V segment lost 4 bases, leaving 16 bases of the junction unmatched. This CDR3 is built from 17 residues. Germline assignment: CDR1 KGHDR and CDR2 SFDVKD. The CDR3 protein is CATSDPGQGGVWSEQFF. The CDR3 DNA follows: TGTGCCACCAGTGACCCCGGACAGGGAGGAGTTTGGTCTGAGCAGTTCTTC.

The chain is built from TRBV28 and TRBJ1-5; 7 bases fit TRBD1. The germline gives CDR1 MDHEN, CDR2 SYDVKM. The CDR3 sequence is 16 residues long. The junction had 10 bases not matched to a gene; V was cut back by 2 bases and J by 6 bases. CDR3 loop: CASSLPSQGFTQPQHF. DNA for the CDR3: TGTGCCAGCAGTTTACCTTCACAGGGGTTCACTCAGCCCCAGCATTTT.

This chain joins TRBV7-2 and TRBJ2-1, with 11 bases aligning to TRBD1. V was pared by 3 bases and J by 8 bases, with 6 bases of the junction left unmatched. Per the germline V gene, CDR1 is SGHTA and CDR2 is FQGNSA. CDR3 length: 15 residues. CDR3 in amino acids: CASSLLGQGVDEQFF. The CDR3 DNA reads as TGTGCCAGCAGCTTGTTGGGACAGGGGGTCGATGAGCAGTTCTTC.

The chain carries TRBV6-4 and TRBJ2-3; possible D gene TRBD2, 5 bases. The CDR3 sequence is 16 residues long. The germline V gene encodes CDR1 MRHNA and CDR2 SNTAGT. V was cut by 4 bases and J by 1 base, with 15 bases left in between. The CDR3 region is CASSAKAVTGTDTQYF. CDR3 sequence (DNA): TGTGCCAGCAGTGCCAAAGCGGTTACGGGCACAGATACGCAGTATTTT.

This chain connects TRBV4-1 to TRBJ2-1; 15 bases map to TRBD2. CDR1 and CDR2 (germline): MGHRA, YSYEKL. This CDR3 has 18 residues. With V trimmed by 5 bases and J by 6 bases, 11 bases remained unmatched. CDR3 loop: CASSSPGTSGRNINEQFF. CDR3 nucleotide sequence: TGCGCCAGCAGCTCCCCCGGGACTAGCGGGAGGAACATCAATGAGCAGTTCTTC.

The genes are TRBV9 and TRBJ2-5; 7 nucleotides agree with TRBD1. The trim removed 4 bases at V and 3 bases at J, leaving 6 bases unmatched. The CDR3 consists of 14 residues. CDR1 and CDR2 (germline): SGDLS, YYNGEE. The CDR3 sequence: CASSPTGTEETQYF. The DNA of the CDR3 is TGTGCCAGCAGCCCGACAGGGACCGAAGAGACCCAGTACTTC. Looking up the rest from reference TRBV9 and TRBJ2-5 gives the full variable domain: DSGVTQTPKHLITATGQRVTLRCSPRSGDLSVYWYQQSLDQGLQFLIQYYNGEERAKGNILERFSAQQFPDLHSELNLSSLELGDSALYFCASSPTGTEETQYFGPGTRLLVL.

V gene TRBV9 combines with J gene TRBJ2-1, with D possibly TRBD2 on 6 matching bases. The CDR3 consists of 15 residues. The V end lost 0 bases, the J end lost 7 bases, and 14 bases lay between the germline ends. Per the germline V gene, CDR1 is SGDLS and CDR2 is YYNGEE. Written as DNA, the CDR3 is TGTGCCAGCAGCGTAGAGTCAGGAGGGGCTAATGAGCAGTTCTTC. This encodes CASSVESGGANEQFF.

The chain recombines TRBV3-1 (or the pseudogene TRBV3-2) with TRBJ2-4; D is possibly TRBD1 (5 bases). CDR3 length equals 14 residues. V lost 3 bases and J 7 bases, leaving 13 bases between the germline ends. Germline loops: CDR1 LGHDT, CDR2 YNNKEL (reference sequence). CDR3 DNA: TGTGCCAGCAGCCACCAGGGTAAAGGGAACATTCAGTACTTC. Its protein product is CASSHQGKGNIQYF.

J is TRBJ2-2 and V is TRBV28; 12 bases are shared with TRBD1. V was pared by 8 bases and J by 6 bases, with 7 bases of the junction left unmatched. Germline V gene data show CDR1 as MDHEN and CDR2 as SYDVKM. This CDR3 region has 15 residues. The CDR3 region has the DNA TGTGCCAGCGGGACAGGGGGCGCGAGCGCCGGGGAGCTGTTTTTT. Translated, it gives CASGTGGASAGELFF. Drawing the rest from reference TRBV28 and TRBJ2-2, the complete variable domain is DVKVTQSSRYLVKRTGEKVFLECVQDMDHENMFWYRQDPGLGLRLIYFSYDVKMKEKGDIPEGYSVSREKKERFSLILESASTNQTSMYLCASGTGGASAGELFFGEGSRLTVL.

With regard to this clone: The sample contains more than one DNA sequence encoding this CDR3. V and J are TRBV28 and TRBJ2-7; D is possibly TRBD1 (5 bases). CDR3 length: 12 residues. Germline V gives CDR1 MDHEN, CDR2 SYDVKM. V lost 6 bases and J 3 bases, leaving 9 bases between the germline ends. The CDR3 sequence is CASSSRGYEQYF. The CDR3 DNA reads TGTGCCAGCAGCTCTAGGGGCTACGAGCAGTACTTC.

The chain couples TRBV6-5 to TRBJ1-6; TRBD1 aligns across 12 bases. V shed 0 bases, J shed 13 bases, and the junction held 4 bases outside the gene matches. There are 15 residues in the CDR3. Germline V lookup: CDR1 MNHEY, CDR2 SVGAGI. The DNA for the CDR3 is TGTGCCAGCAGTTACTCGGGACAGGGGGCGGATCCCCTCCACTTT. As protein: CASSYSGQGADPLHF.

This clone occurred a few times. The CDR3 region has the DNA TGTGCCAGTAGATTACGACAGACAAATAACTATGGCTACACCTTC. It encodes CASRLRQTNNYGYTF. This sequence joins TRBV19 and TRBJ1-2, with a possible D match to TRBD1 (5 bases). The germline gives CDR1 LNHDA, CDR2 SQIVND (reference sequence). Deletions cut 6 bases from V and 1 base from J, with 15 bases between. The CDR3 spans 15 residues.

V usage is TRBV5-1 and J usage is TRBJ2-3; 10 bases are shared with TRBD1. Trimming took 4 bases from V and 5 from J; bases not matched to a gene: 4. CDR3 length: 14 residues. Germline V gene lookup returns CDR1 SGHRS and CDR2 YFSETQ. DNA of the CDR3: TGCGCCAGCAGCCAGGGACAGGGGCAAGATACGCAGTATTTT. Translating it yields CASSQGQGQDTQYF.

The V call is TRBV11-2, the J call TRBJ2-3; no definite D call. The V end lost 1 base, the J end lost 3 bases, and 8 bases lay between the germline ends. This CDR3 contains 14 residues. Germline V CDR1 and CDR2: SGHAT, FQNNGV. CDR3 in amino acids: CASSLGPRTDTQYF. The CDR3 coding sequence is TGTGCCAGCAGCTTAGGTCCTAGGACAGATACGCAGTATTTT.

The chain carries TRBV9 and TRBJ1-4, with 9 positions matching TRBD1. CDR1 and CDR2 (germline): SGDLS, YYNGEE. J was trimmed by 4 bases and V by 0 bases; bases with no gene match: 4. This CDR3 has 16 residues. CDR3 nucleotides: TGTGCCAGCAGCGTAGGGGGACAGGGTGTTAATGAAAAACTGTTTTTT. This translates into CASSVGGQGVNEKLFF.

Comment on this clone: Other DNA sequences within the sample encode an identical CDR3. The rearrangement joins TRBV2 to TRBJ2-1; the match to TRBD2 covers 13 bases. The CDR3 is 15 amino acids. Trimming cost V 6 bases and J 4 bases; bases outside gene matches: 3. CDR1 is SNHLY, CDR2 FYNNEI, per germline. CDR3 sequence reads: CASRAGLAGYNEQFF. The CDR3 nucleotides are TGTGCCAGCAGGGCGGGACTAGCGGGATACAATGAGCAGTTCTTC.